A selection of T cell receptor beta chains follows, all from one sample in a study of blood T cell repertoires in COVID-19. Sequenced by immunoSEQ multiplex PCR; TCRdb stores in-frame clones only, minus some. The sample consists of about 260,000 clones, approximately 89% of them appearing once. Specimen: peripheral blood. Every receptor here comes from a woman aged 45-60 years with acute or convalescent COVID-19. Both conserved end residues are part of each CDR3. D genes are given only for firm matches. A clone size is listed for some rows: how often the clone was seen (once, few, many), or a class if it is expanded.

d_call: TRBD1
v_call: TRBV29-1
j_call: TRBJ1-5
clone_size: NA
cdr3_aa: CSAGTDSNQPQHF
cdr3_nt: TGCAGCGCTGGGACAGATAGCAATCAGCCCCAGCATTTT

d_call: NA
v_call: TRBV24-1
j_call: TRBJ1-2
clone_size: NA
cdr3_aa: CATSDSDNRDGYTF
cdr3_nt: TGTGCCACCAGTGATTCGGACAACCGAGATGGCTACACCTTC

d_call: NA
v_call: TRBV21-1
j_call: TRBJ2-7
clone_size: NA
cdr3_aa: CASSKVAGGQLSEQYF
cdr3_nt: TGTGCCAGCAGCAAAGTGGCGGGAGGGCAATTGAGCGAGCAGTACTTC

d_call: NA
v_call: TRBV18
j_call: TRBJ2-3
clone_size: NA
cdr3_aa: CASSPQSTDTQYF
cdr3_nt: TGTGCCAGCTCACCTCAGAGCACAGATACGCAGTATTTT

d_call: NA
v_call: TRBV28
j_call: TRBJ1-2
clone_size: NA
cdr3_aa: CASSLWGAIDYGYTF
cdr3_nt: TGTGCCAGCAGTTTATGGGGGGCGATTGACTATGGCTACACCTTC

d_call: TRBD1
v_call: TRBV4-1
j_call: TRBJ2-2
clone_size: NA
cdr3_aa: CASRRRETGVTGELFF
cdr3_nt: TGCGCCAGCAGACGCCGTGAGACAGGGGTCACCGGGGAGCTGTTTTTT

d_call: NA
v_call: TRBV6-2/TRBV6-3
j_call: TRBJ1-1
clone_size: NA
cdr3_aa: CASSRGLANIEAFF
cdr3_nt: TGTGCCAGCAGTCGGGGGTTAGCGAACATTGAAGCTTTCTTT

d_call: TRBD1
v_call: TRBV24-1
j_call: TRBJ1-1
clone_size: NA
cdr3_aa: CATSRGQGSGTEAFF
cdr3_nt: TGTGCCACCAGTAGAGGACAGGGGTCAGGCACTGAAGCTTTCTTT

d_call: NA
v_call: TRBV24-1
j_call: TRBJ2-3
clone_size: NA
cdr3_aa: CATSDVRQGTDTQYF
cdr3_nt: TGTGCCACCAGTGATGTCAGGCAGGGAACAGATACGCAGTATTTT

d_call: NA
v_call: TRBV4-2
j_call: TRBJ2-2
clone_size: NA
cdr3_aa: CASSPSGEFTGELFF
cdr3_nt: TGTGCCAGCTCCCCATCGGGGGAGTTTACCGGGGAGCTGTTTTTT

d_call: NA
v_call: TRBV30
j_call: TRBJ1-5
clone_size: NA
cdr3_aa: CAWRGDTHQPQHF
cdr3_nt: TGTGCCTGGAGGGGGGACACTCATCAGCCCCAGCATTTT

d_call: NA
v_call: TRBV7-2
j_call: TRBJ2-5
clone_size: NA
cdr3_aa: CASSLGPRGETQYF
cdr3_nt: TGTGCCAGCAGCTTAGGGCCTAGAGGAGAGACCCAGTACTTC

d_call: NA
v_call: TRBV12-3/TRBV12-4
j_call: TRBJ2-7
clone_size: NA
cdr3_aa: CASRPQGYEQYF
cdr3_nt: TGTGCCAGCAGGCCACAGGGATACGAGCAGTACTTC

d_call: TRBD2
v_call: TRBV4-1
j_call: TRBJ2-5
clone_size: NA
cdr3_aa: CASSHFGLAGDQETQYF
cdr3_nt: TGCGCCAGCAGCCATTTTGGACTAGCGGGAGACCAAGAGACCCAGTACTTC

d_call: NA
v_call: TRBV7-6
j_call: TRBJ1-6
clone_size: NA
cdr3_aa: CASSSEQQDSPLHF
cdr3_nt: TGTGCCAGCAGCTCCGAACAACAGGATTCACCCCTCCACTTT

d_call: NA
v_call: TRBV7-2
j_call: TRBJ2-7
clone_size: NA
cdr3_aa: CASSFTGYEQYF
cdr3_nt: TGTGCCAGCAGCTTCACAGGCTACGAGCAGTACTTC

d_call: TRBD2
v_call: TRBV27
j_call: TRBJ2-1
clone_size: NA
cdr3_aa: CASRASGIMYNEQFF
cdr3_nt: TGTGCCAGCAGGGCTAGCGGGATAATGTACAATGAGCAGTTCTTC

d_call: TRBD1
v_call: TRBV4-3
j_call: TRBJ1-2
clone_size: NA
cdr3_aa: CASSQVTGTGGRGYTF
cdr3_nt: TGCGCCAGCAGCCAAGTAACCGGGACAGGGGGAAGAGGCTACACCTTC

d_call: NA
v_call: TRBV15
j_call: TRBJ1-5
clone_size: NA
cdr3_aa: CATSRTGENSNQPQHF
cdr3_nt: TGTGCCACCAGCAGAACGGGAGAAAATAGCAATCAGCCCCAGCATTTT

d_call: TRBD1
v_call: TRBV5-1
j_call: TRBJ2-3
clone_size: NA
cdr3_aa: CASSPGQGWADTQYF
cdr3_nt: TGCGCCAGCAGCCCTGGACAGGGATGGGCAGATACGCAGTATTTT

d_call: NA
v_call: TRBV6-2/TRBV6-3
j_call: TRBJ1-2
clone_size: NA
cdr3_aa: CASSYSPDRTKETNYGYTF
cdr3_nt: TGTGCCAGCAGTTACTCACCGGACAGAACCAAAGAAACTAACTATGGCTACACCTTC

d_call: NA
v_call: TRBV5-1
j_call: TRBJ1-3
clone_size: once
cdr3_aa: CASSLNPGQLSSSGNTIYF
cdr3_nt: TGCGCCAGCAGCCTGAACCCGGGACAACTATCTAGCTCTGGAAACACCATATATTTT

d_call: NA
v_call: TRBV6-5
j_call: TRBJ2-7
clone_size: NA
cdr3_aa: CASSYSTYRAYEQYF
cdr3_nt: TGTGCCAGCAGTTACTCGACCTACAGGGCCTACGAGCAGTACTTC

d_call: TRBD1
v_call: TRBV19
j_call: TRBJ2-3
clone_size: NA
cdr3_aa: CASSIGYRGADTQYF
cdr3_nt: TGTGCCAGTAGTATAGGGTACAGGGGAGCAGATACGCAGTATTTT

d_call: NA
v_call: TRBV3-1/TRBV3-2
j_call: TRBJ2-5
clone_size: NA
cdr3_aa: CASSQDQEAQYF
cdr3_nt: TGTGCCAGCAGCCAAGATCAAGAGGCCCAGTACTTC

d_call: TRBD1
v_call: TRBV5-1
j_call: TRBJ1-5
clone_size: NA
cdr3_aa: CASSLGQAGQPQHF
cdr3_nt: TGCGCCAGCAGCTTAGGACAGGCCGGTCAGCCCCAGCATTTT

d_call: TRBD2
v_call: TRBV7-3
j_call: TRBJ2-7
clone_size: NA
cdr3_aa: CASSLGGTYEQYF
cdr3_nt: TGTGCCAGCAGCTTGGGGGGGACCTACGAGCAGTACTTC

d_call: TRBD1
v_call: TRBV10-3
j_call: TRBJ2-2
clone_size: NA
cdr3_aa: CAISGLQGESYTGELFF
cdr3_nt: TGTGCCATCAGCGGGCTACAGGGGGAGAGTTACACCGGGGAGCTGTTTTTT

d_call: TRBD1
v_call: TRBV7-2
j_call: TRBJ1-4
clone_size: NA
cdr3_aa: CASSLGTGGTNEKLFF
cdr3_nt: TGTGCCAGCAGCTTAGGGACAGGGGGCACTAATGAAAAACTGTTTTTT

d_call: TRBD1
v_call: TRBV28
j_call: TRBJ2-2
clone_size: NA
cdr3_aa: CASSITGDTGELFF
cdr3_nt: TGTGCCAGCAGCATAACAGGGGACACCGGGGAGCTGTTTTTT

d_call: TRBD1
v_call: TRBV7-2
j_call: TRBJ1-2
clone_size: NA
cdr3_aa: CASSLEYTGGAISGYTF
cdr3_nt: TGTGCCAGCAGCTTAGAATATACAGGGGGCGCAATAAGCGGCTACACCTTC

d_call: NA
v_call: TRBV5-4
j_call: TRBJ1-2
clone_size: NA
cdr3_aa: CASSLGGQGNYGYTF
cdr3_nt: TGTGCCAGCAGCTTGGGTGGGCAGGGGAACTATGGCTACACCTTC

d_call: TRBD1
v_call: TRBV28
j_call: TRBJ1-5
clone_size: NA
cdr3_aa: CASRGQPYQPQHF
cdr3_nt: TGTGCCAGCAGGGGACAGCCCTATCAGCCCCAGCATTTT

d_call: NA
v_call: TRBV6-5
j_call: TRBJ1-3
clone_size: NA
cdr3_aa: CASSSGLFYSGNTIYF
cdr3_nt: TGTGCCAGCAGTTCGGGACTCTTTTACTCTGGAAACACCATATATTTT

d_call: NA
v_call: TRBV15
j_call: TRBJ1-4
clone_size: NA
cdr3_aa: CATSRGRVIEKLFF
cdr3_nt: TGTGCCACCAGCAGAGGCCGGGTCATTGAAAAACTGTTTTTT

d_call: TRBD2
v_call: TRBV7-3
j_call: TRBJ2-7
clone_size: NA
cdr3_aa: CASSLNPWREQSKQYF
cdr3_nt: TGTGCCAGCAGTTTAAACCCCTGGCGGGAGCAGTCGAAGCAGTACTTC

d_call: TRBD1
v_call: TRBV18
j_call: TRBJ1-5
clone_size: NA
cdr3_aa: CASSAGQGAGQPQHF
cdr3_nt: TGTGCCAGCTCAGCGGGACAGGGGGCGGGTCAGCCCCAGCATTTT

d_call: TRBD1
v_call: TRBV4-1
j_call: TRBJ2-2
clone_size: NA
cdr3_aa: CASTPGQLYANTGELFF
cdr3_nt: TGCGCCAGCACTCCGGGACAGCTTTACGCGAACACCGGGGAGCTGTTTTTT

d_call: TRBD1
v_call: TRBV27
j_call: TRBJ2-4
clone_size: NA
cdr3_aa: CASRITGGGWDIQYF
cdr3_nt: TGTGCCAGCAGAATAACAGGGGGCGGTTGGGACATTCAGTACTTC

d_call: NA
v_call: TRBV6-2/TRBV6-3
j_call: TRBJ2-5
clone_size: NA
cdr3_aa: CASSYSRPTIGRGETQYF
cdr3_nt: TGTGCCAGCAGTTACTCGCGGCCGACTATCGGCCGGGGGGAGACCCAGTACTTC

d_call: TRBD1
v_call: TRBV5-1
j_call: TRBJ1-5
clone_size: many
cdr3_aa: CASRIGTAQNQPQHF
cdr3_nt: TGCGCCAGCAGAATCGGGACAGCCCAAAATCAGCCCCAGCATTTT

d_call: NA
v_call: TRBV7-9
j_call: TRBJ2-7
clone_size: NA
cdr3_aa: CASSLDPGRYEQYF
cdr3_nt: TGTGCCAGCAGCTTAGATCCGGGTCGGTACGAGCAGTACTTC

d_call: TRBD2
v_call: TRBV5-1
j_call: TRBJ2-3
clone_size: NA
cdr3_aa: CASSPGTSSDTQYF
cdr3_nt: TGCGCCAGCAGCCCCGGGACTAGCTCAGATACGCAGTATTTT

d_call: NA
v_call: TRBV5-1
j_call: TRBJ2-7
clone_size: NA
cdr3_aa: CASSLVTGSYEQYF
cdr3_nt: TGCGCCAGCAGCTTGGTTACAGGATCCTACGAGCAGTACTTC

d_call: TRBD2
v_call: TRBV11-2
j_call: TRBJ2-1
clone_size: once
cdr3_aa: CASRVSGRAGYNEQFF
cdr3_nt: TGTGCCAGCAGGGTTAGCGGGAGGGCCGGTTACAATGAGCAGTTCTTC

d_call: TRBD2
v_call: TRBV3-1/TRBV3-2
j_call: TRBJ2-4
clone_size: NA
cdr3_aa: CASTPRTSGTNIQYF
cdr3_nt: TGTGCCAGCACCCCCCGGACTAGCGGGACTAACATTCAGTACTTC

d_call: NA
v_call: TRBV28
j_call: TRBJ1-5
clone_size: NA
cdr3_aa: CASRPQGGGNQPQHF
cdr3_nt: TGTGCCAGCAGGCCGCAGGGAGGAGGTAATCAGCCCCAGCATTTT

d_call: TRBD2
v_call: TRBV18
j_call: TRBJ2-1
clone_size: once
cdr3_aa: CASSPRLAREQDEQFF
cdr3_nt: TGTGCCAGCTCTCCCCGTCTAGCGCGGGAGCAAGATGAGCAGTTCTTC

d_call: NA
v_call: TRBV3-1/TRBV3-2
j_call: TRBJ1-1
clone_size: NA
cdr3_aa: CASSQGSRGDTEAFF
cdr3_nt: TGTGCCAGCAGCCAAGGGAGCCGCGGCGACACTGAAGCTTTCTTT

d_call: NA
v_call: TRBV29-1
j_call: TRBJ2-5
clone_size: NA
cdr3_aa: CSVETGLSQYF
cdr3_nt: TGCAGCGTTGAAACAGGGTTGTCCCAGTACTTC

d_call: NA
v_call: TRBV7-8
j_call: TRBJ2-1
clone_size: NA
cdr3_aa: CAGRTPYNEQFF
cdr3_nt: TGTGCCGGCAGGACTCCCTACAATGAGCAGTTCTTC

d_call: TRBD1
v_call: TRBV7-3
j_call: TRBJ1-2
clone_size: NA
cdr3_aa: CASSLRPGQALYGYTF
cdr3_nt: TGTGCCAGCAGCTTACGTCCGGGACAGGCTCTCTATGGCTACACCTTC

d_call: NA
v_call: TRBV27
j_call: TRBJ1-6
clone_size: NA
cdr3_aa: CASSFRGHSPLHF
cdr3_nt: TGTGCCAGCAGTTTTAGGGGCCATTCACCCCTCCACTTT

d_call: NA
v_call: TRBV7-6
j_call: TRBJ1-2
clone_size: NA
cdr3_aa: CASSLGRFSDGYTF
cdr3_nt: TGTGCCAGCAGCTTAGGCAGGTTTTCGGATGGCTACACCTTC

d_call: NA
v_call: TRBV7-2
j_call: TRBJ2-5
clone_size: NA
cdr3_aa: CASSPRFGRGNQETQYF
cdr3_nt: TGTGCCAGCAGCCCCCGATTCGGACGGGGTAACCAAGAGACCCAGTACTTC